These 16 T cell receptor beta chains were sequenced from one sample in a study of read filtering for tumor transcriptome and immune sequencing. The library was built from 400 to 500 ng RNA with molecular barcoded adaptors for alpha/delta and beta/gamma chains. MiXCR, run by TCRdb on the reads, gives a single entry per CDR3 protein. The top ten clones hold approximately 30% of a sample with fewer than 50,000 distinct CDR3 sequences, under 15% of them seen once. Sequencing was performed on a population of CD138-negative cells sorted from bone marrow. The receptor set was obtained from a donor aged 40 or over with multiple myeloma.

In its sample, this clonotype was seen many times. The chain employs TRBV3-1 and TRBJ2-1; TRBD2 matches 12 bases. Trimming at V came to 4 bases and at J to 5 bases, leaving 3 bases not matched to a gene. From germline, CDR1 is LGHDT and CDR2 YNNKEL (reference sequence). CDR3 length: 15 amino acids. CDR3 region: CASSPGLAGHNEQFF. The DNA of the CDR3 is TGTGCCAGCAGCCCGGGACTAGCGGGCCACAATGAGCAGTTCTTC.

This clonotype was observed at least ten times. The J gene is TRBJ1-2, the V gene TRBV29-1; D gene uncertain. The CDR3 consists of 13 residues. CDR1 SQVTM and CDR2 ANQGSEA come from the germline V gene. The ends were cut back, 4 bases at V and 2 bases at J, with 11 bases in the middle. CDR3 protein: CSVVVSENYGYTF. The DNA of the CDR3 is TGCAGCGTTGTAGTTTCAGAAAACTATGGCTACACCTTC.

The rearrangement uses TRBV2 and TRBJ2-5; TRBD1 agrees at 9 bases. The CDR3 has 15 residues. The ends lost 4 bases at V and 5 bases at J; junction bases unmatched: 8. Germline CDR1 is SNHLY and CDR2 is FYNNEI. CDR3 residues: CASSVGTGSLETQYF. DNA of the CDR3: TGTGCCAGCAGTGTTGGGACAGGGTCCTTGGAGACCCAGTACTTC.

The sample holds many counts of this clonotype. The chain joins TRBV20-1 to TRBJ2-1; 11 bases fit TRBD2. The CDR3 runs 15 residues. V shed 6 bases, J shed 3 bases, and the junction held 7 bases outside the gene matches. Germline V lookup: CDR1 DFQATT, CDR2 SNEGSKA (reference sequence). CDR3 sequence (DNA): TGCAGTGCCACTATAACTAGCGGGGGCTACAATGAGCAGTTCTTC. This gives the protein CSATITSGGYNEQFF.

This clonotype was found many times. The J gene is TRBJ2-1, the V gene TRBV2; TRBD2 agrees at 13 bases. V was clipped by 6 bases and J by 4 bases; unmatched bases: 6. This CDR3 comprises 16 residues. Germline CDR1 is SNHLY and CDR2 is FYNNEI. DNA of the CDR3: TGTGCCAGCAGGGTCCCGGGACTAGCGGGGTACAATGAGCAGTTCTTC. It translates to CASRVPGLAGYNEQFF. The full variable domain, its missing parts supplied by reference TRBV2 and TRBJ2-1, is EPEVTQTPSHQVTQMGQEVILRCVPISNHLYFYWYRQILGQKVEFLVSFYNNEISEKSEIFDDQFSVERPDGSNFTLKIRSTKLEDSAMYFCASRVPGLAGYNEQFFGPGTRLTVL.

Only a few counts were recorded for this clonotype. The gene calls are TRBV20-1 and TRBJ2-1, with D perhaps TRBD2 (5 bases). The CDR3 covers 13 residues. Trimming shortened V by 5 bases and J by 2 bases, and 10 bases separated the two germline ends. The V gene's germline CDR1 is DFQATT and CDR2 SNEGSKA (reference sequence). The CDR3 nucleotides read TGCAGTGCTGAGGGCGGGCCCTACAATGAGCAGTTCTTC. Its protein is CSAEGGPYNEQFF.

This clonotype was detected ten times or more. The CDR3 DNA follows: TGTGCCAGCAGCTCCGGGACAGGGGTGCGGGAGCAGTACTTC. This translates into CASSSGTGVREQYF. This chain links TRBV7-2 with TRBJ2-7; TRBD1 agrees at 10 bases. The CDR3 loop spans 14 amino acids. CDR1 is SGHTA, CDR2 FQGNSA, per germline. V trimming: 4 bases; J trimming: 7 bases; junction bases outside the gene matches: 7.

Note on this clonotype: At one boundary the junction diverges from the germline segment, which might be a read error. The CDR3: CVTSGNSGGVSIQNF. CDR3 in DNA: TGTGTCACCAGCGGTAATTCAGGGGGTGTGAGCATTCAGAACTTC. The rearrangement joins TRBV15 to TRBJ2-4, with TRBD1 matching 7 bases. Germline V gene lookup returns CDR1 LNHNV and CDR2 YYDKDF (reference sequence). The CDR3 consists of 15 residues.

The sample holds many counts of this clonotype. The rearrangement joins TRBV20-1 to TRBJ2-7; tentatively, D is TRBD1 or TRBD2 (5 bases each). The CDR3 has 15 amino acids. Per the germline V gene, CDR1 is DFQATT and CDR2 is SNEGSKA (reference sequence). V lost 1 base and J lost 0, with 13 bases in between. CDR3 residues: CSARVFRGPSYEQYF. The CDR3 region has the DNA TGCAGTGCTAGAGTATTCCGGGGACCCTCCTACGAGCAGTACTTC.

The chain links TRBV28 to TRBJ2-5; D is ambiguous. The germline CDR1 and CDR2 sequences are MDHEN and SYDVKM. This CDR3 contains 13 residues. The ends were cut back, 2 bases at V and 4 bases at J, with 8 bases in the middle. The CDR3 sequence is CASSLRVPETQYF. CDR3 sequence (DNA): TGTGCCAGCAGTTTAAGGGTTCCAGAGACCCAGTACTTC.

This clonotype has a count of ten or more. The V call is TRBV5-1, the J call TRBJ2-1; 7 nucleotides match TRBD1. The length of the CDR3 is 15 residues. V lost 4 bases, J lost 5 bases, and 9 bases stayed unmatched. The germline V gene has CDR1 SGHRS and CDR2 YFSETQ. The CDR3 protein is CASSLQTGSHNEQFF. The CDR3 region has the DNA TGCGCCAGCAGCCTACAGACAGGGTCCCACAATGAGCAGTTCTTC.

This clonotype was counted ten times or more. The chain joins TRBV5-1 to TRBJ2-1; 8 nucleotides line up with TRBD1. The CDR3 is 15 residues long. CDR1 and CDR2 from the germline V gene are SGHRS and YFSETQ. The ends lost 0 bases at V and 8 bases at J; junction bases unmatched: 7. CDR3 sequence reads: CASSLVSGGIDEQFF. CDR3 nucleotides: TGCGCCAGCAGCTTGGTGTCAGGGGGCATCGATGAGCAGTTCTTC.

This clonotype was seen more than once but under ten times. Compared with germline, one end of the junction differs, possibly owing to a read error. V is TRBV20-1 and J is TRBJ2-2; D gene uncertain. The CDR3 totals 11 residues. Germline V gene data show CDR1 as DFQATT and CDR2 as SNEGSKA (reference sequence). CDR3 DNA sequence: TGCAGGGCTAAAGCCACCGGGGAGCTGTTTTTT. It encodes CRAKATGELFF.

This clonotype was detected ten times or more. The chain joins TRBV20-1 to TRBJ2-5; a weak D match, TRBD2 (5 bases). This CDR3 spans 11 amino acids. The V gene's germline CDR1 is DFQATT and CDR2 SNEGSKA (reference sequence). The V end was cut by 6 bases, the J end by 5 bases, with 10 bases between. The CDR3 reads CSAAGEETQYF. CDR3 in DNA: TGCAGTGCCGCCGGGGAGGAGACCCAGTACTTC.

This clonotype was detected ten times or more. CDR3 region: CASSQSTSGQGATSGTGELFF. Here the CDR3 DNA reads TGCGCCAGCAGTCAATCGACATCGGGACAGGGGGCGACTAGTGGCACCGGGGAGCTGTTTTTT. The V and J genes are TRBV23-1 and TRBJ2-2; 12 bases align to TRBD1. TRBV23-1 is an ORF, with its function uncertain. The CDR3 consists of 21 residues. J gave up 4 bases and V 0 bases, and 15 bases lay outside the gene matches.

This clonotype appeared many times. The chain links TRBV27 to TRBJ2-5; D not certain. V shed 2 bases and J shed 4 bases, with 11 bases lying between them. The CDR3 sequence is 14 residues long. Germline CDR1 and CDR2: MNHEY and SMNVEV (reference sequence). The CDR3 protein is CASSLMTASETQYF. CDR3 nucleotide sequence: TGTGCCAGCAGTTTAATGACTGCATCAGAGACCCAGTACTTC.